These 5 T cell receptor beta chains were sequenced from one sample in a study of graft-versus-host responses after intestinal transplantation. Clones were read by immunoSEQ multiplex PCR, and TCRdb kept only the in-frame ones, dropping some. This table has roughly 62,000 clones, approximately 90% appearing once. The specimen was PBMCs, collected around 120 days after intestinal transplantation. These receptors came from a human patient who received an intestinal transplant, so some T cells may come from the graft donor.

The chain combines TRBV7-9 with TRBJ1-2; perhaps TRBD1 as D (5 bases). This CDR3 is 19 amino acids long. Germline V gives CDR1 SEHNR, CDR2 FQNEAQ (reference sequence). V lost 1 base and J lost 4, with 25 bases in between. This chain's CDR3 is CASSLGSAFGGAPGYGYTF. In DNA, the CDR3 is TGTGCCAGCAGCTTAGGGAGTGCGTTTGGAGGGGCGCCAGGCTATGGCTACACCTTC.

This chain connects TRBV10-3 to TRBJ2-1, with TRBD2 as a possible D gene (5 bases). V dropped 3 bases and J dropped 4 bases, with 16 bases sitting between them. This CDR3 comprises 16 residues. CDR1 is ENHRY, CDR2 SYGVKD, per germline. CDR3 amino acids: CAISEASRISYNEQFF. The CDR3 DNA reads as TGTGCCATCAGTGAAGCTAGCAGGATCTCTTACAATGAGCAGTTCTTC.

The genes are TRBV7-8 and TRBJ2-4; a weak D match, TRBD2 (6 bases). Germline CDR1 and CDR2: SGHVS and FQNEAQ. Trimming left V 1 base short and J 0 bases short, with 10 bases between. The CDR3 is 16 amino acids. CDR3 amino acids: CASSLGPGLAKNIQYF. The CDR3 DNA sequence: TGTGCCAGCAGCTTAGGACCGGGACTAGCCAAAAACATTCAGTACTTC.

The gene calls are TRBV11-2 and TRBJ1-3, with 7 bases matching TRBD1. Trimming at V came to 2 bases and at J to 1 base, leaving 2 bases not matched to a gene. The germline gives CDR1 SGHAT, CDR2 FQNNGV. The length of the CDR3 is 15 residues. CDR3 region: CASSLQGESGNTIYF. CDR3 DNA: TGTGCCAGCAGCTTACAGGGGGAGTCTGGAAACACCATATATTTT.

This chain connects TRBV28 to TRBJ2-1; 8 bases are shared with TRBD2. Germline V gene data show CDR1 as MDHEN and CDR2 as SYDVKM. The V segment lost 7 bases and the J segment 12 bases; nucleotides outside the gene matches: 17. CDR3 length: 15 residues. CDR3 loop: CASMLLLGGRGGQFF. DNA of the CDR3: TGTGCCAGCATGCTCCTTCTAGGAGGTCGGGGGGGGCAGTTCTTC.